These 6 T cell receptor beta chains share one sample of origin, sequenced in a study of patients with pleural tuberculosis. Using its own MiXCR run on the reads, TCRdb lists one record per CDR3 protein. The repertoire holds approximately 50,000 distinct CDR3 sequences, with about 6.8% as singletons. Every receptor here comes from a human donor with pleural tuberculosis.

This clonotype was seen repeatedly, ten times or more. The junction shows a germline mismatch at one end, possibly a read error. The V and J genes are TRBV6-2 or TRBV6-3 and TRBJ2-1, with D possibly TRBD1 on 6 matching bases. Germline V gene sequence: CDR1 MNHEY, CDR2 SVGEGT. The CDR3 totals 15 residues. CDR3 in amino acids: CAISYNNGQHNEQFF. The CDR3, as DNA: TGTGCCATCAGTTACAATAATGGACAGCACAATGAGCAGTTCTTC.

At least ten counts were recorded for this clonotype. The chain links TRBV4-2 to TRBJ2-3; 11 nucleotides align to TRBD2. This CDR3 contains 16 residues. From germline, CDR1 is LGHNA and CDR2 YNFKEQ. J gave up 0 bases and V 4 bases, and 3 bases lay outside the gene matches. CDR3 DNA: TGTGCCAGCAGCCCCCGACTAGCGGGAAGCACAGATACGCAGTATTTT. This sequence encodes CASSPRLAGSTDTQYF.

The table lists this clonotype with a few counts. The CDR3 reads CASSFGGGQGSNQPQHF. CDR3 DNA sequence: TGTGCCAGCAGTTTTGGCGGGGGACAGGGGAGCAATCAGCCCCAGCATTTT. This chain uses TRBV12-3 or TRBV12-4 with TRBJ1-5, with 10 bases matching TRBD1. Trimming at V came to 3 bases and at J to 1 base, leaving 6 bases not matched to a gene. This CDR3 contains 17 residues.

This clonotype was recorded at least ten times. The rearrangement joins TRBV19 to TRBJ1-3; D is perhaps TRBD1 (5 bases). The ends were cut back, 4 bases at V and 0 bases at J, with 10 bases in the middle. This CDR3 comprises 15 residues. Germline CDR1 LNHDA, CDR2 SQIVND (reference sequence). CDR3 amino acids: CASSTGHTSGNTIYF. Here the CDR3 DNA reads TGTGCCAGTAGTACCGGACACACCTCTGGAAACACCATATATTTT.

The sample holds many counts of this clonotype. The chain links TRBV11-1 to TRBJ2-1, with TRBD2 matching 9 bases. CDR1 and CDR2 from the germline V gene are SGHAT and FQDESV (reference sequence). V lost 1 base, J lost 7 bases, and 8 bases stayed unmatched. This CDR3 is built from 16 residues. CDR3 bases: TGTGCCAGCAGCTTAGTAGGTAGCGGGAGTTTAAATGAGCAGTTCTTC. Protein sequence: CASSLVGSGSLNEQFF. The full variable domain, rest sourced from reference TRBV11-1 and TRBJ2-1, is EAEVAQSPRYKITEKSQAVAFWCDPISGHATLYWYRQILGQGPELLVQFQDESVVDDSQLPKDRFSAERLKGVDSTLKIQPAELGDSAMYLCASSLVGSGSLNEQFFGPGTRLTVL.

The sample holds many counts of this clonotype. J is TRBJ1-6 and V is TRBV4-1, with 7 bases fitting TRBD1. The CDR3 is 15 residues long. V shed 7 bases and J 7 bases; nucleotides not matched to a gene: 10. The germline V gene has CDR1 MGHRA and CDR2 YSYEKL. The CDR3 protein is CASKLGRGANSPLHF. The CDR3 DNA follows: TGCGCCAGCAAACTCGGCAGGGGGGCGAATTCACCCCTCCACTTT.